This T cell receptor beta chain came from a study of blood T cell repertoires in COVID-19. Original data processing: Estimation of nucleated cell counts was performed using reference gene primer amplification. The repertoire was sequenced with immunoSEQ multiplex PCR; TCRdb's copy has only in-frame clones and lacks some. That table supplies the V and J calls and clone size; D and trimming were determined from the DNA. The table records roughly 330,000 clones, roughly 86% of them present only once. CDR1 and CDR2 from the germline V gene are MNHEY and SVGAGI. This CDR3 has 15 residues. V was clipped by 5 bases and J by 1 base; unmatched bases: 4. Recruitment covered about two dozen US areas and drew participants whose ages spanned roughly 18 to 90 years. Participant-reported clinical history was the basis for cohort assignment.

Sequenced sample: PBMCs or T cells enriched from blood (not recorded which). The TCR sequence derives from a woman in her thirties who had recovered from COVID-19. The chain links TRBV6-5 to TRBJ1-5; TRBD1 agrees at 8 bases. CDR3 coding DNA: TGTGCCAGCAGTCCTGACAGGGGCAGCAATCAGCCCCAGCATTTT. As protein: CASSPDRGSNQPQHF.